Below, one TCR beta chain is given with its context. Its antigen is not identified. This entry comes from a study of a mutant IDH1 vaccine in newly diagnosed glioma. Clones were sequenced by immunoSEQ multiplex PCR, and TCRdb holds only the in-frame ones, with some missing. The sample shows 60,000 to 65,000 clones, around 84% of them seen only once. Study outcomes and limitations: Among top peripheral T cell clonotypes, changes seemed unrelated to pseudoprogression.

Time point in this sample: week 35, safety follow-up. Each dose delivered 300 ug of mutant IDH1 20-mer peptide subcutaneously with imiquimod. This clonotype was obtained from a man aged 30-40 years with glioma. Sequences were derived from PBMCs, sampled from a glioma patient whose treatment included an IDH1 peptide vaccine.

CDR3 protein: CAWRLAGRGLGSYEQYF. DNA of the CDR3: TGTGCCTGGAGACTGGCAGGTCGGGGGCTTGGGTCCTACGAGCAGTACTTC. The chain has TRBV30 and TRBJ2-7; TRBD1 or TRBD2 may be the D gene (6 bases each). V was shortened by 3 bases and J by 1 base, with 22 bases between the two germline ends. Germline V gene sequence: CDR1 GTSNPN, CDR2 SVGIG (reference sequence). The CDR3 has 17 amino acids.